This T cell receptor beta chain derives from a study of Graves' ophthalmopathy and Graves' hyperthyroidism. Comments on this clonotype: The antigen is not known. With a much larger clone just one base away, this may be a read error.

Orbital computed tomography, together with clinical symptoms, serum thyroxine, TRAb and thyroid ultrasound, was used for diagnosis. Fresh peripheral blood, 8.5 to 10 ml, was the PBMC source. Findings and caveats of the study: With a specificity of 72.22% and a sensitivity of 60% to 71%, the model predicted ophthalmopathy progression. Among expanded thyroid clonotypes above 0.001 frequency, most also occurred in blood.

There are 15 residues in the CDR3. The V gene's germline CDR1 is DFQATT and CDR2 SNEGSKA (reference sequence). From RNA, the CDR3 regions of TCR beta chains were amplified and sequenced. HTBI primers served in a first-round RT-PCR, which a second-round multiplex PCR followed. From the multiplex PCR reads, TCRdb called clonotypes with MiXCR, one entry per CDR3 protein. The table lists 600,000 to 650,000 distinct CDR3 sequences, about 20% of them singletons. The rearrangement uses TRBV20-1 and TRBJ2-7, with 10 bases that match TRBD1. The source of this sequence is a woman between 18 and 29 years old with stable Graves' hyperthyroidism. Some clones in this sample may be carry-over from other donors' samples. Material: peripheral blood. The CDR3 nucleotides read TGCAGTGCAGACCACCGGGACAGGGGCTCCTACGAGCAGCACTTC. Its translation is CSADHRDRGSYEQHF.